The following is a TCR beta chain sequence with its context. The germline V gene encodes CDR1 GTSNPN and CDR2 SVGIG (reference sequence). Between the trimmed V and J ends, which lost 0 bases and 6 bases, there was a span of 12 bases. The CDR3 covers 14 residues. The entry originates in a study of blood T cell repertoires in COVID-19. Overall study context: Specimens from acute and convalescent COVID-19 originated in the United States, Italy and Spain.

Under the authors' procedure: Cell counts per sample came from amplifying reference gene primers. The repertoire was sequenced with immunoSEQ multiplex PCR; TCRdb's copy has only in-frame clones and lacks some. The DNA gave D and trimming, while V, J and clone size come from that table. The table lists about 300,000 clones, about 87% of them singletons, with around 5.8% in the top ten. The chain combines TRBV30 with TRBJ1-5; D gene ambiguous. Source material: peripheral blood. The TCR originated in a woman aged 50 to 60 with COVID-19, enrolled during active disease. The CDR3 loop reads CAWSVSEGSQPQHF. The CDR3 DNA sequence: TGTGCCTGGAGTGTAAGTGAGGGAAGTCAGCCCCAGCATTTT.